A selection of T cell receptor beta chains follows, all from one sample in a study of CD8+CD57+ T cells in acquired aplastic anemia. In TCRdb, the reads were re-called with MiXCR into one record per CDR3 protein. Among 200,000 to 300,000 distinct CDR3 sequences listed, approximately 86% were seen once. The sample consisted of sorted CD4+, CD8+, or CD8+CD57+ T cells (not recorded which) from PBMCs. Receptors were obtained from a human donor with aplastic anemia. Each CDR3 is given with its conserved first and last residue. The D gene is left open where the match is weak. Clone size, where shown, is once, few, many, or a class for clones that have expanded.

D gene,J gene,V gene,clone size,CDR3 DNA,CDR3 protein
.,TRBJ2-7,TRBV2,.,TGTGCCAGCAGTGCGGACGGCTACGAGCAGTACTTC,CASSADGYEQYF
.,TRBJ2-5,TRBV20-1,.,TGCAGTGCCAGCAGCTTGGGGCCAGGCGCGGAAGAGACCCAGTACTTC,CSASSLGPGAEETQYF
.,TRBJ1-1,TRBV29-1,.,TGCAGCGTTGAAGGCAGGGAGATTGGCACTGAAGCTTTCTTT,CSVEGREIGTEAFF
.,TRBJ2-1,TRBV27,.,TGTGCCAGCAGAAGTCTTACCTCCTACTATGAGCAGTTCTTC,CASRSLTSYYEQFF
.,TRBJ1-2,TRBV20-1,.,TGCAGTGCTATACCGCATCAGGGTGGCTATGGCTACACCTTC,CSAIPHQGGYGYTF
TRBD1,TRBJ2-1,TRBV2,once,TGTGCCAGCAGAGACAGGGGGATTAATGAGCAGTTCTTC,CASRDRGINEQFF
.,TRBJ2-3,TRBV5-1,once,TGCGCCAGCAGCGATTACAGCATCAACGATACGCAGTATTTT,CASSDYSINDTQYF
.,TRBJ2-5,TRBV7-3,.,TGTGCCAGCAGCTTAGCGGCACAAGAGACCCAGTACTTC,CASSLAAQETQYF
TRBD2,TRBJ2-3,TRBV7-9,once,TGTGCTAGCGGGTTCGGGGGTACAGACACGCAGAATTTT,CASGFGGTDTQNF
.,TRBJ1-5,TRBV7-9,.,TGTGCCAGCAGCCCGTACACGAATCAGCCCCAGCATTTT,CASSPYTNQPQHF
.,TRBJ1-2,TRBV7-8,.,TGTGCCAGCAGCCTAGGCCTTGCAGCCGATTCCAACTTC,CASSLGLAADSNF
TRBD1,TRBJ2-1,TRBV2,.,TGTGCCAGCATGGGACAGGGGAGGGATGAGCAGTTCTTC,CASMGQGRDEQFF
.,TRBJ1-2,TRBV15,.,TGTGCCACCAGCAGGCCCAGTTCCTATGGCTACACCTTC,CATSRPSSYGYTF
TRBD2,TRBJ2-3,TRBV11-2,.,TGTGCCAGCGGGGTAGCGGGCACAGCCGATACGCAGTACTTT,CASGVAGTADTQYF
.,TRBJ2-4,TRBV7-9,.,TGTGCCAGCGGAGGAGCAGGGAGCAGTCAGTACTTC,CASGGAGSSQYF
.,TRBJ1-2,TRBV7-6,few,TGTGCCAGCAGCTTAGCCCACGGGCTCGTATATGGCTACACCTTC,CASSLAHGLVYGYTF
.,TRBJ1-2,TRBV9,once,TGTGCCAGCAGCGTAGGTTCCGATGCGCAGTTATTTGGCTACACCTTC,CASSVGSDAQLFGYTF
.,TRBJ1-1,TRBV29-1,.,TGCAGCGTTCGACAGGATCGGATCACTGAAGCTTTCTTT,CSVRQDRITEAFF
.,TRBJ2-2,TRBV24-1,.,TGTGCCACCAGTGACGGCGAGACAGTGAACACCGGGGAGCTGTTTTTT,CATSDGETVNTGELFF
.,TRBJ2-3,TRBV9,.,TGTGCCAGCAGCGTAGAGGAAGGTCCCCAGGCGCACAATTTT,CASSVEEGPQAHNF